This is a list of T cell receptor beta chains from one sample in a study of T cell clonotyping in hematopoietic cell transplantation. The protocol was immunoSEQ multiplex PCR, while the TCRdb copy is restricted to in-frame clones and leaves out a portion. The table has around 28,000 clones, about four fifths seen once. This specimen consisted of peripheral blood mononuclear cells, obtained before stem cell transplant. Receptors originate from a man aged 35-49 years with acute myeloid leukemia. Some clones in this sample may be carry-over from other donors' samples. The CDR3 runs from the conserved cysteine through the conserved F or W. Where a row states a size, it is once, few, many or the class of an expanded clone; other rows omit it.

v_gene,j_gene,abundance,CDR3aa
TRBV6-1,TRBJ2-7,-,CASIQGALFFEQYF
TRBV28,TRBJ2-3,once,CASSLIATDTQYF
TRBV5-6,TRBJ2-7,-,CASTYRPGQHEQYF
TRBV28,TRBJ1-3,-,CASTIGQGRGNTIYF
TRBV6-1,TRBJ2-7,-,CASTDPRIYEQYF
TRBV30,TRBJ2-1,-,CASTHESYNEQFF
TRBV2,TRBJ1-5,once,CASARQGDLYQPQHF
TRBV2,TRBJ2-3,-,CASKQDLTDTQYF
TRBV28,TRBJ1-2,-,CASKTVDRYYGYTF
TRBV7-2,TRBJ2-7,-,CASSTASSYEQYF
TRBV28,TRBJ2-5,-,CASSYRGTQYF
TRBV5-4,TRBJ2-7,once,CASSHRNADEQYF
TRBV28,TRBJ2-5,few,CASSPPGDQETQYF
TRBV6-6,TRBJ1-4,-,CASSFTDRGGEKLFF
TRBV27,TRBJ1-2,-,CASNRRGAEGNGYTF
TRBV5-1,TRBJ1-1,once,CASRPTGTMNTEAFF
TRBV5-8,TRBJ1-3,-,CASSLSGKDTIYF
TRBV4-2,TRBJ2-3,-,CASSSRIAGSTDTQYF
TRBV4-3,TRBJ2-7,-,CASSQRPGSSYEQYF
TRBV5-1,TRBJ1-1,-,CASSPGPGETEAFF
TRBV30,TRBJ2-3,-,CAWSDPGRRTDTQYF
TRBV5-5,TRBJ2-7,-,CASSPWTGSLGGEQYF
TRBV12-2,TRBJ1-5,once,CASRLIVPGKSNQPQHF
TRBV11-3,TRBJ2-3,-,CASSLVQGTQDTQYF
TRBV9,TRBJ2-3,-,CASSVQGLFTDTQYF
TRBV7-9,TRBJ1-2,-,CASSLRGIDYGYTF
TRBV14,TRBJ1-2,-,CASSQADRGPLGGYTF
TRBV27,TRBJ2-1,-,CASSFQRPGIYNEQFF
TRBV11-2,TRBJ1-2,-,CASSSVRWRQGRISYGYTF
TRBV4-1,TRBJ1-6,-,CASSQARGGSYNSPLHF
TRBV5-1,TRBJ2-7,-,CASSFGGRSYEQYF
TRBV6-5,TRBJ2-7,-,CASSYSGLEQYF
TRBV5-6,TRBJ2-1,-,CASSSTTNRVDVQFF
TRBV6-5,TRBJ2-3,-,CASRKPARGDTQYF
TRBV7-8,TRBJ2-1,-,CASSPGTSGSVSYNEQFF
TRBV19,TRBJ1-3,-,CASGRSSSGNTIYF
TRBV5-4,TRBJ1-1,-,CASSLEAGQNTEAFF
TRBV4-2,TRBJ2-7,-,CASSQVFSPHVSGSSYEQYF
TRBV30,TRBJ2-1,-,CAWSPSGRLNEQFF
TRBV30,TRBJ2-7,few,CAWSPQANEQYF
TRBV29-1,TRBJ2-7,-,CSVAQTGVGNEQYF
TRBV5-8,TRBJ1-2,-,CASSLTGLRDYGYTF
TRBV5-1,TRBJ2-3,-,CASSPGHGTDTQYF
TRBV19,TRBJ1-2,-,CASSRAGTGSVYGYTF
TRBV20-1,TRBJ1-1,-,CSASHVEAFF
TRBV30,TRBJ1-1,-,CAWSAPRAATRGLAFF
TRBV30,TRBJ1-5,few,CAWNPGDRINQPQHF
TRBV2,TRBJ1-1,-,CASTGQVRMNTEAFF
TRBV11-2,TRBJ1-2,-,CASSLGGPLGYTF
TRBV5-5,TRBJ1-1,-,CATKPPGTLNTEAFF
TRBV2,TRBJ1-1,-,CASMKEVSNTEAFF
TRBV5-4,TRBJ2-7,-,CASSSDGSPYEQYF
TRBV6-6,TRBJ2-7,-,CASSYPARSVYEQYF
TRBV5-8,TRBJ2-7,-,CASSFGQGRRLVYEQYF
TRBV27,TRBJ1-6,once,CASTGGTGGNSPLHF
TRBV19,TRBJ1-4,-,CASTAAGTGITEKLFF
TRBV30,TRBJ1-1,-,CAWSAGTYSWNTEAFF